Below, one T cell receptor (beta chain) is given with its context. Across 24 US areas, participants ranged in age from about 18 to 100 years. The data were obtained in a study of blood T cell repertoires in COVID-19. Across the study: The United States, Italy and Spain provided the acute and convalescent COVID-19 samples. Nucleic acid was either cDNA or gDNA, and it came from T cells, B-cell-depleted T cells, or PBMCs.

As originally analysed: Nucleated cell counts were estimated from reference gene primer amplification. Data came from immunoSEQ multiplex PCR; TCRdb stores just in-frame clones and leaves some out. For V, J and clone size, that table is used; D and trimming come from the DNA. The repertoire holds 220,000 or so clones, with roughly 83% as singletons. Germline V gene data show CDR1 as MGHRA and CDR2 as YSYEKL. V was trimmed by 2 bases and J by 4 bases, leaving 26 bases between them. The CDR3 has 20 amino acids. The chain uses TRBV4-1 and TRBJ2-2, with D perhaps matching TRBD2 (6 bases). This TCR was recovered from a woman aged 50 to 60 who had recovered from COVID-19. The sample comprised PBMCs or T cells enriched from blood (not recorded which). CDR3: CASSQQFRRGGTSVTGELFF. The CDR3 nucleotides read TGCGCCAGCAGCCAACAATTCCGAAGGGGAGGTACCTCGGTCACCGGGGAGCTGTTTTTT.